This note documents a single TCR beta chain sequence. This clonotype was seen many times. The specificity of this receptor is unknown. No much larger clone is present one base from it, and per-base qualities are unavailable. The library was obtained by 5' RACE. Sequenced using an Illumina HiSeq 2000. Template switching added a universal primer binding site, and the final cDNA carried a unique molecular identifier that allowed TCR cDNA molecules to be counted accurately. Specific primers in the conserved constant-segment region were used to synthesize first-strand cDNA for the TCR alpha and beta chains. Each cDNA library was double barcoded, with a SMART-Mk sample barcode plus Illumina barcodes, to control for contamination. Two successive PCR steps introduced TruSeq adapter sequences along with Illumina sample barcodes. TCR alpha and beta cDNA libraries were sequenced on the Illumina HiSeq platform with custom primers. Per the source publication's procedure: MiGEC processed the raw reads to extract unique molecular identifiers, while MiXCR was used to determine the CDR3 positions. Recombination models were inferred per individual with the repgenHMM and IGoR tools using an EM algorithm. The tcR package in R was used for shared clonotype analysis, with sharing normalized by the product of cloneset sizes. To study raw recombination without the effects of thymic and clonal selection, out-of-frame nonproductive sequences were analyzed. TCRdb handled the public reads itself, with Q25 trimming in fastp and clone calling in MiXCR, and kept productive beta chains. For every CDR3 protein sequence, its rows merge into one entry that carries the most common genes and DNA. The V and J calls were determined by TCRdb, not by the authors. The sample profile shows about 720,000 distinct CDR3 sequences; roughly 8% of them were found once. The ten most abundant clones make up approximately 0.89% of the sample.

Measured from the cysteine to the phenylalanine, the CDR3 is 15 residues long. Here the CDR3 DNA is all that survives: 45 bases in frame from base 1. Trimming takes 10 bases from V and 0 bases from J, and the germline ends sit 18 bases apart. CDR1 and CDR2, per the germline V gene, are MGHDK and SYGVNS. Every donor was a healthy Caucasian. The twin cohort comprised three pairs of female monozygotic twins, all aged about 18 to 29 years. Peripheral blood mononuclear cells were the source from which RNA for the TCR libraries was isolated. This entry comes from a study of identical twins (dated by TCRdb to the mid-2010s). Context from the whole study: TCR alpha and beta repertoires from monozygotic twins, unrelated adults of various ages and cord blood were deep-sequenced to test whether fetal clonotypes persist. To rule out contamination, the twin experiments were replicated at different times with different library preparation protocols. What the authors observed across the whole study: Invariant T cells such as MAIT and iNKT could partly confound zero-insertion analyses, although diverse VJ usage argued against such confounding for most clonotypes. Because the same donors could not be followed over many years, conclusions were based on cross-sectional statistical analysis. In monozygotic twins, out-of-frame TCR alpha sharing was systematically underestimated by recombination models, although the models agreed with sharing between unrelated individuals. Out-of-frame TCR alpha sequences shared between twins showed an excess of low generation-probability sequences compared with coincidental sharing between unrelated individuals. Fewer insertions were carried by abundant cord blood beta clonotypes; a weaker similar trend was observed in young adult naive repertoires, while no such trend was observed in memory repertoires. In beta out-of-frame sequences, excess twin sharing was weaker, because having fewer shared sequences lowered the signal-to-noise ratio.

These data also formed part of another study, on yellow fever vaccine responses in identical twins. From that second study: The T cell response to vaccination in identical twins was reported by the authors to appear partly convergent and partly personalized. Focusing on identical twins, the study followed the T cell clones that responded to the vaccine, and did so with precision.

Material for sequencing was PBMCs. The rearrangement combines TRBV25-1 with TRBJ2-5, with no confidently assigned D gene. The receptor was isolated from a woman aged 18-35 years in good health. Here is the DNA: TGTGCCACCTCCAAAGGGTGGGTAAACCAAGAGACCCAGTACTTC. This is translated as CATSKGWVNQETQYF.